The 24 T cell receptor beta chains in this list originate from one sample, sequenced in a study of T-cell memory formation after mild COVID-19. TCRdb re-called the 5' RACE reads through MiXCR, storing one row per CDR3 protein. The repertoire has roughly 280,000 distinct CDR3 sequences, roughly 8.2% of them found once; the top ten carry 22%. The sample consisted of PBMCs or a T cell subset sorted from them (not recorded which). The receptors originated from a man between 18 and 29 years old who had mild COVID-19 (a few samples of this study predate the infection). Cell type and time point are not known.

Notes on this clonotype: Relative to the germline gene, one junction end is altered; a read error may explain this. The chain combines TRBV7-7 with TRBJ2-3; D is unclear. The germline gives CDR1 SSHAT, CDR2 FNYEAQ (reference sequence). The CDR3 totals 15 residues. CDR3 DNA: TGTGCTAGCAGCTTAGCCAACGCGGGCACAGATACGCAGTATTTT. Amino acids: CASSLANAGTDTQYF. Supplemented by reference TRBV7-7 and TRBJ2-3, the full variable domain reads GAGVSQSPRYKVTKRGQDVTLRCDPISSHATLYWYQQALGQGPEFLTYFNYEAQPDKSGLPSDRFSAERPEGSISTLTIQRTEQRDSAMYRCASSLANAGTDTQYFGPGTRLTVL.

V is TRBV6-2 or TRBV6-3 and J is TRBJ1-5, with 10 bases that match TRBD1. CDR1 is MNHEY and CDR2 is SVGEGT in the germline V gene. V shed 0 bases, J shed 7 bases, and the junction held 3 bases outside the gene matches. This CDR3 has 15 amino acids. CDR3 residues: CASSYSRTGGQPQHF. CDR3 in DNA: TGTGCCAGCAGTTACTCCCGGACAGGGGGGCAGCCCCAGCATTTT.

This clonotype occurred many times. This sequence joins TRBV29-1 and TRBJ2-1, with unresolved D. V shed 3 bases and J shed 4 bases, with 7 bases lying between them. Per the germline V gene, CDR1 is SQVTM and CDR2 is ANQGSEA. The CDR3 runs to 12 residues. The CDR3 DNA is TGCAGCGTTGAGCTGCAGTACAATGAGCAGTTCTTC. Its translation: CSVELQYNEQFF.

CDR3 protein: CASTRPMNTEAFF. The CDR3 DNA is TGTGCCAGCACCAGACCCATGAACACTGAAGCTTTCTTT. This rearrangement joins TRBV5-5 to TRBJ1-1; D gene ambiguous. The germline V gene has CDR1 SGHKS and CDR2 YYEKEE (reference sequence). This CDR3 is built from 13 residues. Trimming took 6 bases from V and 0 from J, leaving 9 bases between them.

The chain employs TRBV27 and TRBJ1-1; no reliable D call. The germline V gene has CDR1 MNHEY and CDR2 SMNVEV (reference sequence). The V end was cut by 6 bases, the J end by 3 bases, with 17 bases between. CDR3 length: 15 residues. The DNA for the CDR3 is TGTGCCAGCAGCAATCGCCCCGGCGGGGACACTGAAGCTTTCTTT. Translation: CASSNRPGGDTEAFF.

This sequence joins TRBV12-3 or TRBV12-4 and TRBJ2-2; 7 bases are a match to TRBD2. The CDR3 runs 15 residues. V lost 3 bases, J lost 1 base, and 2 bases stayed unmatched. CDR3 in DNA: TGTGCCAGCAGTTTGGGCGGGGGGAACACCGGGGAGCTGTTTTTT. This translates into CASSLGGGNTGELFF.

This clonotype showed up just a few times. This sequence joins TRBV7-9 and TRBJ2-2; TRBD1 matches 12 bases. CDR1 and CDR2 from the germline V gene are SEHNR and FQNEAQ (reference sequence). Trimming cost V 2 bases and J 7 bases; bases outside gene matches: 11. This CDR3 region has 18 residues. DNA of the CDR3: TGTGCCAGCAGCTTACAAGCCGGGACAGGGGGCGCGTTCGGGGAGCTGTTTTTT. This sequence encodes CASSLQAGTGGAFGELFF.

In its sample, this clonotype was seen a few times. The chain carries TRBV7-2 and TRBJ1-2, with 10 bases that match TRBD1. CDR1 and CDR2 from the germline V gene are SGHTA and FQGNSA. The CDR3 totals 15 residues. V shed 5 bases and J 4 bases; nucleotides not matched to a gene: 7. This CDR3 is CASSPRTGGFYGYTF. For the CDR3, the DNA is TGTGCCAGCAGCCCTAGGACAGGGGGTTTCTATGGCTACACCTTC. Complete variable domain (other parts from reference TRBV7-2 and TRBJ1-2): GAGVSQSPSNKVTEKGKDVELRCDPISGHTALYWYRQSLGQGLEFLIYFQGNSAPDKSGLPSDRFSAERTGGSVSTLTIQRTQQEDSAVYLCASSPRTGGFYGYTFGSGTRLTVV.

The rearrangement links TRBV7-9 to TRBJ2-5; D is tentatively TRBD1 or TRBD2 (7 bases each). This CDR3 has 17 residues. V lost 4 bases and J lost 4, with 22 bases in between. Germline CDR1 SEHNR, CDR2 FQNEAQ (reference sequence). The CDR3 loop is CASSSNRLAQGGETQYF. The CDR3 bases are TGTGCCAGCAGCTCCAACCGACTAGCCCAGGGGGGAGAGACCCAGTACTTC.

The V call is TRBV4-3, the J call TRBJ2-7; 7 bases match TRBD1. The CDR3 is made up of 16 amino acids. Germline V gives CDR1 LGHNA, CDR2 YSLEER. Trimming at V came to 4 bases and at J to 3 bases, leaving 12 bases not matched to a gene. Here the CDR3 reads CASSPTIDRAYYEQYF. The CDR3 DNA reads as TGCGCCAGCAGCCCAACTATAGACAGGGCCTACTACGAGCAGTACTTC.

This clonotype was found a few times. The genes are TRBV12-3 or TRBV12-4 and TRBJ1-2; D is uncertain. Between the trimmed V and J ends, which lost 2 bases and 6 bases, there was a span of 4 bases. The CDR3 consists of 11 residues. Here the CDR3 DNA reads TGTGCCAGCAGTTTATTTCATGGCTACACCTTC. Amino acids: CASSLFHGYTF.

V gene TRBV13 combines with J gene TRBJ1-2; 7 bases line up with TRBD1. The CDR3 spans 15 residues. The V gene end was trimmed by 6 bases and the J gene end by 8 bases; junction bases not matched to a gene: 15. Germline V gene lookup returns CDR1 PRHDT and CDR2 FYEKMQ (reference sequence). CDR3 protein: CASSLGGTAPLGYTF. CDR3 DNA: TGTGCCAGCAGTCTAGGGGGCACGGCCCCTTTAGGCTACACCTTC.

The rearrangement joins TRBV7-9 to TRBJ2-3; D perhaps matches TRBD2 (5 bases). Germline V CDR1 and CDR2: SEHNR, FQNEAQ (reference sequence). V shed 6 bases and J shed 6 bases, with 7 bases lying between them. The CDR3 runs 11 residues. CDR3 nucleotides: TGTGCCAGCAGGAAGCGGGATACGCAGTATTTT. Its translation: CASRKRDTQYF.

The chain joins TRBV5-1 to TRBJ2-6; 13 bases are a match to TRBD2. V dropped 0 bases and J dropped 0; count of bases not matched to a gene: 0. CDR3 length: 18 residues. From germline, CDR1 is SGHRS and CDR2 YFSETQ. CDR3 protein: CASSLGTSGSSGANVLTF. The DNA for the CDR3 is TGCGCCAGCAGCTTGGGGACTAGCGGGAGCTCTGGGGCCAACGTCCTGACTTTC.

This clonotype was detected only a few times. This chain links TRBV5-1 with TRBJ1-2; 7 bases fit TRBD1. This CDR3 has 15 residues. Germline V gene data show CDR1 as SGHRS and CDR2 as YFSETQ. The J segment lost 5 bases and the V segment lost 0 bases, leaving 7 bases of the junction unmatched. The chain's CDR3 is CASSLVPGTEYGYTF. The CDR3 region has the DNA TGCGCCAGCAGCTTGGTCCCCGGGACAGAATATGGCTACACCTTC.

This clonotype was found a few times. The chain is built from TRBV5-5 and TRBJ1-1; 7 bases agree with TRBD1. Germline V gene lookup returns CDR1 SGHKS and CDR2 YYEKEE (reference sequence). The ends lost 3 bases at V and 0 bases at J; junction bases unmatched: 5. This CDR3 is built from 15 residues. DNA of the CDR3: TGTGCCAGCAGCTCCTCGGGACAGATGAACACTGAAGCTTTCTTT. Its translation is CASSSSGQMNTEAFF.

In this sample, this clonotype turned up a few times. The chain uses TRBV6-5 and TRBJ1-2; 9 nucleotides align to TRBD1. V gave up 2 bases and J gave up 2 bases; unmatched junction bases: 9. The CDR3 sequence is 17 residues long. CDR1 and CDR2 from the germline V gene are MNHEY and SVGAGI. CDR3 sequence reads: CASSYGRGQGSNYGYTF. DNA of the CDR3: TGTGCCAGCAGTTACGGCCGGGGACAGGGTTCCAACTATGGCTACACCTTC.

This clonotype was observed a handful of times. The chain couples TRBV7-2 to TRBJ1-5; the D is unclear. This CDR3 spans 14 amino acids. Germline-derived CDR1 and CDR2 are SGHTA and FQGNSA. The ends were cut back, 1 base at V and 5 bases at J, with 9 bases in the middle. As DNA, the CDR3 is TGTGCCAGCAGCTTAGACCCCGGGGATCAGCCCCAGCATTTT. Its protein is CASSLDPGDQPQHF.

The J gene is TRBJ2-2, the V gene TRBV20-1, with unresolved D. The CDR3 sequence is 13 residues long. The V gene lost 1 base and the J gene lost 2 bases, with 5 bases spanning the gap. Germline CDR1 is DFQATT and CDR2 is SNEGSKA (reference sequence). CDR3 region: CSARGHNTGELFF. CDR3 nucleotides: TGCAGTGCTAGAGGACATAACACCGGGGAGCTGTTTTTT.

The rearrangement joins TRBV6-2 or TRBV6-3 to TRBJ2-7; D may correspond to TRBD1 or TRBD2 (5 bases each). Per germline, CDR1 MNHEY and CDR2 SVGEGT. With 6 bases removed from V and 6 bases from J, the gap between germline ends came to 18 bases. The CDR3 sequence is 14 residues long. In DNA form, the CDR3 reads TGTGCCAGCAGGTGGGACCGCTCTCAGGGCGAGCAGTACTTC. The encoded protein is CASRWDRSQGEQYF.

This clonotype was seen more than once but under ten times. The rearrangement joins TRBV28 to TRBJ2-3, with D unclear. Germline V CDR1 and CDR2: MDHEN, SYDVKM. The CDR3 has 13 residues. Trimming pared 6 bases from V and 5 bases from J, leaving 12 bases between. The CDR3: CASRSPAEDTQYF. The DNA for the CDR3 is TGTGCCAGCAGGTCCCCCGCGGAAGATACGCAGTATTTT.

This clonotype turned up a few times. The chain has TRBV20-1 and TRBJ1-1; D is undetermined. The V end lost 3 bases, the J end lost 1 base, and 12 bases lay between the germline ends. The CDR3 has 14 amino acids. CDR1 and CDR2 (germline): DFQATT, SNEGSKA (reference sequence). In DNA form, the CDR3 reads TGCAGTGCTAGCGGGAATGAGGGGAACACTGAAGCTTTCTTT. It yields the protein CSASGNEGNTEAFF.

This chain joins TRBV7-2 and TRBJ2-5, with a tentative D call TRBD2 (6 bases). The V gene lost 6 bases and the J gene lost 7 bases, with 12 bases spanning the gap. The CDR3 runs 12 residues. Germline CDR1 SGHTA, CDR2 FQGNSA. The CDR3 spells CASRVDSGTQYF. CDR3 sequence (DNA): TGTGCCAGCAGAGTAGATAGCGGGACCCAGTACTTC.

This rearrangement joins TRBV20-1 to TRBJ2-7, with TRBD1 as a possible D gene (7 bases). Germline values: CDR1 DFQATT, CDR2 SNEGSKA (reference sequence). This CDR3 has 12 residues. Between the trimmed V and J ends, which lost 6 bases and 3 bases, there was a span of 12 bases. The CDR3 sequence is CSARQGGYEQYF. The CDR3 DNA follows: TGCAGTGCCCGGCAGGGGGGCTACGAGCAGTACTTC.